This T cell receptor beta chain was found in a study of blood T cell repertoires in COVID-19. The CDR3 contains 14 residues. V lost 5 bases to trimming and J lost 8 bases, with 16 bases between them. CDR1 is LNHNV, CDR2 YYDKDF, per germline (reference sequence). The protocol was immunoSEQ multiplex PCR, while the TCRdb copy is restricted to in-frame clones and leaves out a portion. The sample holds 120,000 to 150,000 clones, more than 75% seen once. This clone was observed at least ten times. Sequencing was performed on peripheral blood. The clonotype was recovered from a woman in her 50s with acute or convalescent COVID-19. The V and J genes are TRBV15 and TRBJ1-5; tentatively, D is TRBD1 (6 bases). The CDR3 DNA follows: TGTGCCACCAGCGTGGGGGCTGGAGAAGAGCCCCAGCATTTT. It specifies CATSVGAGEEPQHF.